This T cell receptor (beta chain) appears in the sequencing data of a study of memory CD4+ T cells and cytomegalovirus serostatus. Study-level findings and limits: Suggested: most of the CMV-linked TCR signature lies in CD4+ memory cells. About 40% of the roughly 150 known CMV-associated TCRbeta sequences appeared in CD4+ memory.

Single viable CD3+CD4+CD8-CD45RO+ cells were sorted as the memory CD4+ T cells. TCRdb's table, derived via immunoSEQ multiplex PCR, lists solely in-frame clones and lacks some. The sample holds around 53,000 clones, around 80% seen once. About this clone: The antigen is not known.

The source material was memory CD4+ T cells from blood. This receptor was obtained from an adult in good health and CMV-seropositive.

This CDR3 is CASSPRAGTERQPQHF. The CDR3 DNA is TGTGCCAGCTCACCCAGAGCCGGGACAGAAAGACAGCCCCAGCATTTT. This chain links TRBV18 with TRBJ1-5, with 7 bases identical to TRBD1. V gave up 3 bases and J gave up 7 bases; unmatched junction bases: 12. This CDR3 has 16 residues. CDR1 is KGHSH and CDR2 is LQKENI in the germline V gene.